Presented here are 27 T cell receptor beta chains from one specimen sequenced in a study of cytotoxic CD8 clonotypes in ibrutinib-treated CLL. Here immunoSEQ multiplex PCR was the method, and the copy in TCRdb shows in-frame clones only, minus some. The data hold over 75,000 clones, with around 73% observed a single time. The starting material was PBMCs, obtained after 12 months of ibrutinib treatment. These receptors all come from a human donor with chronic lymphocytic leukemia.

V gene TRBV28 combines with J gene TRBJ2-2; D ambiguous. Looked up from germline, CDR1 is MDHEN and CDR2 is SYDVKM. The germline V and J ends were trimmed by 3 bases and 2 bases, with 13 bases remaining between them. The CDR3 is made up of 16 amino acids. Here the CDR3 DNA reads TGTGCCAGCAGTTTCCACAGCCAGACAAACACCGGGGAGCTGTTTTTT. Translating gives CASSFHSQTNTGELFF.

The chain carries TRBV18 and TRBJ1-1; 8 nucleotides match TRBD1. CDR3 size: 16 residues. J gave up 3 bases and V 2 bases, and 8 bases lay outside the gene matches. From germline, CDR1 is KGHSH and CDR2 LQKENI. As DNA, the CDR3 is TGTGCCAGCTCACCATTCCCGACAGGGGTGGACACTGAAGCTTTCTTT. Residues: CASSPFPTGVDTEAFF. Drawing the rest from reference TRBV18 and TRBJ1-1, the complete variable domain is NAGVMQNPRHLVRRRGQEARLRCSPMKGHSHVYWYRQLPEEGLKFMVYLQKENIIDESGMPKERFSAEFPKEGPSILRIQQVVRGDSAAYFCASSPFPTGVDTEAFFGQGTRLTVV.

The gene calls are TRBV7-6 and TRBJ2-7, with TRBD2 matching over 13 bases. The CDR3 has 15 amino acids. CDR1 SGHVS and CDR2 FNYEAQ come from the germline V gene. With V trimmed by 1 base and J by 3 bases, 0 bases remained unmatched. The CDR3 region has the DNA TGTGCCAGCAGCTTAGGACTAGCGGGGGGCTACGAGCAGTACTTC. Translation gives CASSLGLAGGYEQYF.

This chain links TRBV6-6 with TRBJ1-2; no definite D call. Between the trimmed V and J ends, which lost 7 bases and 2 bases, there was a span of 20 bases. This CDR3 spans 16 amino acids. The V gene's germline CDR1 is MNHNY and CDR2 SVGAGI (reference sequence). Here the CDR3 DNA reads TGTGCCAGCAACCCCCATAGACACTTTCTAAACTATGGCTACACCTTC. Protein sequence: CASNPHRHFLNYGYTF.

The rearrangement uses TRBV27 and TRBJ2-7; D is perhaps TRBD1 or TRBD2 (5 bases each). Germline lookup yields CDR1 MNHEY and CDR2 SMNVEV (reference sequence). The V and J ends lost 10 bases and 0 bases respectively, with 13 bases between them. The CDR3 loop spans 13 amino acids. The CDR3 is CATREGSSYEQYF. DNA for the CDR3: TGTGCCACCCGAGAGGGGAGCTCCTACGAGCAGTACTTC.

V and J are TRBV7-7 and TRBJ2-5, with 9 bases identical to TRBD2. The ends lost 5 bases at V and 5 bases at J; junction bases unmatched: 3. The CDR3 is 13 residues long. Germline CDR1 reads SSHAT; CDR2 reads FNYEAQ (reference sequence). The CDR3 nucleotides are TGTGCCAGCAGCCCAAGCGGGGGGGAGACCCAGTACTTC. Amino acids: CASSPSGGETQYF.

The rearrangement joins TRBV28 to TRBJ1-2, with a possible D match to TRBD1 (5 bases). Germline V lookup: CDR1 MDHEN, CDR2 SYDVKM. This CDR3 is built from 14 residues. The ends were cut back, 5 bases at V and 2 bases at J, with 12 bases in the middle. The CDR3 DNA reads TGTGCCAGCAGTCTCCCAGGGACCAACTATGGCTACACCTTC. Encoded protein: CASSLPGTNYGYTF.

The chain uses TRBV11-3 and TRBJ2-7; TRBD1 matches 11 bases. With 4 bases clipped from V and 2 bases from J, the junction kept 1 base outside the gene matches. The CDR3 covers 14 residues. Germline V gene sequence: CDR1 SGHNT, CDR2 YENEEA. The DNA of the CDR3 is TGTGCCAGCAGCTGGACAGGGGGCACCTACGAGCAGTACTTC. Protein product: CASSWTGGTYEQYF.

The chain carries TRBV11-3 and TRBJ2-1, with 7 bases aligning to TRBD1. This CDR3 is built from 14 residues. V was clipped by 1 base and J by 5 bases; unmatched bases: 2. Per germline, CDR1 SGHNT and CDR2 YENEEA. CDR3 sequence (DNA): TGTGCCAGCAGCTTAGGCAGGGGGAACAATGAGCAGTTCTTC. The encoded protein is CASSLGRGNNEQFF.

The chain is built from TRBV13 and TRBJ1-1, with TRBD1 as a possible D gene (5 bases). CDR3 length: 15 residues. The germline gives CDR1 PRHDT, CDR2 FYEKMQ (reference sequence). V dropped 5 bases and J dropped 4 bases, with 17 bases sitting between them. The CDR3 bases are TGTGCCAGCAGCGTTCTTACGGGACGGGTCACTGAAGCTTTCTTT. It codes for CASSVLTGRVTEAFF. Based on the CDR3 plus reference TRBV13 and TRBJ1-1, the full variable domain is AAGVIQSPRHLIKEKRETATLKCYPIPRHDTVYWYQQGPGQDPQFLISFYEKMQSDKGSIPDRFSAQQFSDYHSELNMSSLELGDSALYFCASSVLTGRVTEAFFGQGTRLTVV.

The chain links TRBV5-1 to TRBJ2-7; 7 bases match TRBD2. The CDR3 has 14 amino acids. The V gene's germline CDR1 is SGHRS and CDR2 YFSETQ. After removal of 2 bases from V and 0 bases from J, the junction contained 2 bases not matched to a gene. The CDR3 sequence is CASSLSGVSYEQYF. Here the CDR3 DNA reads TGCGCCAGCAGCTTAAGCGGGGTCTCCTACGAGCAGTACTTC.

The gene calls are TRBV6-6 and TRBJ1-1, with D uncertain. CDR3 length: 15 residues. CDR1 and CDR2 (germline): MNHNY, SVGAGI (reference sequence). V was cut by 7 bases and J by 0 bases, with 15 bases left in between. The CDR3 spells CASTERGTMNTEAFF. In DNA, the CDR3 is TGTGCCAGCACCGAAAGAGGCACAATGAACACTGAAGCTTTCTTT.

The chain joins TRBV5-6 to TRBJ2-7, with D perhaps matching TRBD1 (5 bases). The CDR3 covers 11 residues. Trimming took off 4 bases at V and 8 bases at J, with 10 bases between the two ends. Germline-derived CDR1 and CDR2 are SGHDT and YYEEEE. As DNA, the CDR3 is TGTGCCAGCAGCCTAGACAGTCAGCAGTACTTC. Its translation: CASSLDSQQYF.

The gene calls are TRBV11-3 and TRBJ1-4, with no clear D. Germline lookup yields CDR1 SGHNT and CDR2 YENEEA. V dropped 6 bases and J dropped 6 bases, with 14 bases sitting between them. The CDR3 has 14 residues. The CDR3 loop is CASRQQGLDEKLFF. The CDR3 DNA reads as TGTGCCAGCAGACAACAAGGACTGGATGAAAAACTGTTTTTT.

The chain couples TRBV19 to TRBJ2-3, with 8 nucleotides matching TRBD2. Germline V gene data show CDR1 as LNHDA and CDR2 as SQIVND (reference sequence). The CDR3 contains 14 residues. V was pared by 10 bases and J by 5 bases, with 11 bases of the junction left unmatched. CDR3 DNA sequence: TGTGCCACCCGATCGACGGGGGGGCGAGATACGCAGTATTTT. Translated, it gives CATRSTGGRDTQYF.

The V gene is TRBV25-1, the J gene TRBJ2-7; 7 positions match TRBD1. The trim removed 2 bases at V and 0 bases at J, leaving 4 bases unmatched. CDR1 and CDR2 from the germline V gene are MGHDK and SYGVNS. The CDR3 runs 15 residues. In DNA form, the CDR3 reads TGTGCCAGCAGTGAACGGCAGGGGGACTCCTACGAGCAGTACTTC. Amino acids: CASSERQGDSYEQYF.

J is TRBJ2-3 and V is TRBV7-3, with D perhaps assigned TRBD1 or TRBD2 (5 bases each). This CDR3 contains 13 residues. V dropped 5 bases and J dropped 0 bases, with 6 bases sitting between them. Per germline, CDR1 SGHTA and CDR2 FQGTGA. The CDR3 nucleotides read TGTGCCAGCAGCGGGGGTAGCACAGATACGCAGTATTTT. Translated: CASSGGSTDTQYF.

The chain recombines TRBV2 with TRBJ1-1; D is possibly TRBD1 (5 bases). The CDR3 covers 13 residues. The germline V gene has CDR1 SNHLY and CDR2 FYNNEI. V lost 7 bases, J lost 1 base, and 10 bases lay in between. CDR3 amino acids: CASIVGGNTEAFF. CDR3 sequence (DNA): TGTGCCAGCATCGTGGGGGGGAACACTGAAGCTTTCTTT.

This sequence joins TRBV6-7 and TRBJ1-3; D is perhaps TRBD1 (5 bases). TRBV6-7 qualifies as an ORF whose function is uncertain. V was shortened by 0 bases and J by 3 bases, with 15 bases between the two germline ends. The CDR3 has 17 amino acids. CDR3 nucleotide sequence: TGTGCCAGCAGTTACTCGAAGAAGGGGCAATTTGGAAACACCATATATTTT. Protein: CASSYSKKGQFGNTIYF.

Many counts were recorded for this clone. The chain carries TRBV11-3 and TRBJ2-5; D is perhaps TRBD1 (5 bases). CDR3 size: 15 residues. The germline CDR1 and CDR2 sequences are SGHNT and YENEEA. Between the trimmed V and J ends, which lost 5 bases and 2 bases, there was a span of 15 bases. DNA for the CDR3: TGTGCCAGCAGCCGCTCCCCGAAGGGGCAAGAGACCCAGTACTTC. This gives the protein CASSRSPKGQETQYF. The whole variable domain, filled in from reference TRBV11-3 and TRBJ2-5, reads EAGVVQSPRYKIIEKKQPVAFWCNPISGHNTLYWYLQNLGQGPELLIRYENEEAVDDSQLPKDRFSAERLKGVDSTLKIQPAELGDSAVYLCASSRSPKGQETQYFGPGTRLLVL.

The chain combines TRBV30 with TRBJ2-7, with a possible D match to TRBD2 (6 bases). The CDR3 sequence is 14 residues long. Germline V gives CDR1 GTSNPN, CDR2 SVGIG (reference sequence). The V and J ends lost 1 base and 5 bases respectively, with 15 bases between them. The CDR3 bases are TGTGCCTGGAGTGGAAGGAGGGATAGGAACGAGCAGTACTTC. Amino acid sequence: CAWSGRRDRNEQYF.

The genes are TRBV5-1 and TRBJ2-5; 8 bases are a match to TRBD2. The CDR3 covers 16 residues. In germline, CDR1 is SGHRS, CDR2 YFSETQ. The V segment lost 6 bases and the J segment 2 bases; nucleotides outside the gene matches: 12. CDR3 nucleotides: TGCGCCAGCATGGAAACAACCGGGACTAGGCAAGAGACCCAGTACTTC. It encodes CASMETTGTRQETQYF.

V is TRBV2 and J is TRBJ2-3, with TRBD2 identical over 8 bases. In germline, CDR1 is SNHLY, CDR2 FYNNEI. J was trimmed by 8 bases and V by 4 bases; bases with no gene match: 11. The length of the CDR3 is 15 residues. In nucleotides, the CDR3 is TGTGCCAGCAGTGCGCGTAGCGGGGAGCGAGGTACGCAGTATTTT. Protein: CASSARSGERGTQYF. The full variable domain, its missing parts supplied by reference TRBV2 and TRBJ2-3, is EPEVTQTPSHQVTQMGQEVILRCVPISNHLYFYWYRQILGQKVEFLVSFYNNEISEKSEIFDDQFSVERPDGSNFTLKIRSTKLEDSAMYFCASSARSGERGTQYFGPGTRLTVL.

This chain connects TRBV7-3 to TRBJ2-7; 14 positions match TRBD2. The CDR3 loop spans 17 amino acids. J gave up 7 bases and V 5 bases, and 13 bases lay outside the gene matches. Looked up from germline, CDR1 is SGHTA and CDR2 is FQGTGA. The CDR3 sequence: CASSRGLAGGLDLEQYF. CDR3 in DNA: TGTGCCAGCAGCCGCGGACTAGCGGGGGGACTCGACTTGGAGCAGTACTTC.

The chain links TRBV9 to TRBJ2-7; 8 positions agree with TRBD1. The V gene end was trimmed by 4 bases and the J gene end by 2 bases; junction bases not matched to a gene: 5. Looked up from germline, CDR1 is SGDLS and CDR2 is YYNGEE. This CDR3 contains 14 residues. CDR3 sequence (DNA): TGTGCCAGCAGCCCTCGGACAGGGCCCTACGAGCAGTACTTC. This codes for CASSPRTGPYEQYF.

The V call is TRBV7-2, the J call TRBJ2-7; D gene unclear. The CDR3 is 15 residues long. V lost 5 bases, J lost 0 bases, and 14 bases lay in between. Germline loops: CDR1 SGHTA, CDR2 FQGNSA. CDR3 in amino acids: CASSQQMAFSYEQYF. DNA for the CDR3: TGTGCCAGCAGCCAACAGATGGCCTTCTCCTACGAGCAGTACTTC.

The count of this clone is one. The V call is TRBV6-6, the J call TRBJ1-2, with D uncertain. Germline loops: CDR1 MNHNY, CDR2 SVGAGI (reference sequence). Trimming stripped 8 bases from V and 6 bases from J, with 16 bases between. The CDR3 consists of 13 residues. CDR3 nucleotides: TGTGCCAGCTGCGAACCCCCTTTTCATGGCTACACCTTC. It encodes CASCEPPFHGYTF.